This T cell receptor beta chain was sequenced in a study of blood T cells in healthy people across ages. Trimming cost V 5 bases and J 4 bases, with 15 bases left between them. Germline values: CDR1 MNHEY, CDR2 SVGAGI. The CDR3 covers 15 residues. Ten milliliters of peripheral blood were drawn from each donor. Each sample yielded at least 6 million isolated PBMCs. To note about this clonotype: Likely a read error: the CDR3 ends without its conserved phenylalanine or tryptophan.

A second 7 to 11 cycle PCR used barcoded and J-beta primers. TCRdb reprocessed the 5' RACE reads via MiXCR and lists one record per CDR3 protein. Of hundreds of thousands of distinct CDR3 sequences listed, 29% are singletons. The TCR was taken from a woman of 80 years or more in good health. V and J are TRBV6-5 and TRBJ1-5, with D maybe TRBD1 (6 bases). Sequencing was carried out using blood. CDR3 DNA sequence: TGTGCCAGCAGTCACCAACAGGGTGGGAATCAGCCCCAGCATTGT. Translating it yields CASSHQQGGNQPQHC.